This is a list of T cell receptor beta chains from one sample in a study of T cells in Graves' hyperthyroidism and ophthalmopathy. Via MiXCR, TCRdb re-called the multiplex PCR reads, giving one row per CDR3 protein. There are 530,000 or so distinct CDR3 sequences in the sample; approximately 25% occur only once, and about 10% lies in the top ten. Sequenced sample: blood. All receptors come from a woman aged 30 to 39 with Graves' ophthalmopathy. Each CDR3 is given with its conserved first and last residue. A D gene is named only where the DNA matches it firmly. Clone size is given for some rows only: seen once, a few or many times, or a class if the clone is expanded.

size: many
D: TRBD1
J: TRBJ1-1
V: TRBV12-3/TRBV12-4
CDR3: CASSRTGVQAFF
DNA: TGTGCCAGCAGCCGCACAGGGGTTCAAGCTTTCTTT

size: NA
D: NA
J: TRBJ2-7
V: TRBV30
CDR3: CAWKQTTYEQYF
DNA: TGTGCCTGGAAACAAACAACCTACGAGCAGTACTTC

size: many
D: NA
J: TRBJ2-7
V: TRBV2
CDR3: CASSEGGTDEQYF
DNA: TGTGCCAGCAGTGAAGGGGGTACTGACGAGCAGTACTTC

size: NA
D: TRBD1
J: TRBJ1-1
V: TRBV30
CDR3: CAWSQGQDEAFF
DNA: TGTGCCTGGAGTCAAGGACAGGATGAAGCTTTCTTT

size: many
D: NA
J: TRBJ2-7
V: TRBV24-1
CDR3: CALQGFFYEQYF
DNA: TGTGCGCTCCAGGGTTTTTTCTACGAGCAGTACTTC

size: few
D: TRBD1
J: TRBJ1-1
V: TRBV12-3/TRBV12-4
CDR3: CASSPGQGISEAFF
DNA: TGTGCCAGCAGCCCGGGACAGGGGATTTCTGAAGCTTTCTTT

size: few
D: TRBD2
J: TRBJ2-5
V: TRBV4-1
CDR3: CASSRPGLAVETQYF
DNA: TGCGCCAGCAGCCGTCCGGGACTAGCGGTAGAGACCCAGTACTTC

size: once
D: TRBD1
J: TRBJ2-5
V: TRBV11-2
CDR3: CASSSISTGIETQYF
DNA: TGTGCCAGCAGCTCCATTTCGACAGGGATAGAGACCCAGTACTTC

size: many
D: NA
J: TRBJ1-1
V: TRBV5-1
CDR3: CASSFQTTNTEAFF
DNA: TGCGCCAGCAGCTTTCAAACGACGAACACTGAAGCTTTCTTT

size: NA
D: NA
J: TRBJ1-1
V: TRBV19
CDR3: CASKMDGASTEAFF
DNA: TGTGCCAGTAAAATGGACGGAGCCAGCACTGAAGCTTTCTTT

size: few
D: NA
J: TRBJ1-1
V: TRBV10-3
CDR3: CATIDRLNTEAFF
DNA: TGTGCCACCATTGACAGGCTGAACACTGAAGCTTTCTTT

size: many
D: NA
J: TRBJ2-7
V: TRBV30
CDR3: CAWTSGGYEQYF
DNA: TGTGCCTGGACCTCGGGTGGCTACGAGCAGTACTTC

size: NA
D: TRBD1
J: TRBJ2-7
V: TRBV6-2/TRBV6-3
CDR3: CASSFSRGHTYYEQYF
DNA: TGTGCCAGCAGTTTCTCCAGGGGGCACACCTACTACGAGCAGTACTTC

size: NA
D: TRBD1
J: TRBJ2-7
V: TRBV6-1
CDR3: CASTKRQGAYEQYF
DNA: TGTGCCAGCACTAAACGACAGGGCGCCTACGAGCAGTACTTC

size: NA
D: TRBD1
J: TRBJ1-2
V: TRBV6-5
CDR3: CASSYSQGAGTGVHYTF
DNA: TGTGCCAGCAGTTACTCCCAGGGGGCTGGGACAGGGGTTCACTACACCTTC

size: many
D: TRBD1
J: TRBJ1-1
V: TRBV6-5
CDR3: CASSYGGQGGTEAFF
DNA: TGTGCCAGCAGTTACGGCGGACAGGGGGGCACTGAAGCTTTCTTT

size: many
D: NA
J: TRBJ1-5
V: TRBV6-4
CDR3: CASSTILRSWSGNQPQHF
DNA: TGTGCCAGCAGTACGATCCTCCGCTCCTGGTCGGGCAATCAGCCCCAGCATTTT

size: NA
D: TRBD1
J: TRBJ1-2
V: TRBV28
CDR3: CASSFAQGAFGYTF
DNA: TGTGCCAGCAGTTTCGCCCAGGGGGCGTTTGGCTACACCTTC

size: NA
D: TRBD1
J: TRBJ1-6
V: TRBV27
CDR3: CASSPRLDRGQDSPLHF
DNA: TGTGCCAGCAGTCCCAGACTCGACAGGGGGCAGGATTCACCCCTCCACTTT

size: NA
D: NA
J: TRBJ1-2
V: TRBV20-1
CDR3: CSAAPDSYGYTF
DNA: TGCAGTGCTGCACCGGACAGCTATGGCTACACCTTC

size: few
D: NA
J: TRBJ2-2
V: TRBV15
CDR3: CATSTTYGGYTGELFF
DNA: TGTGCCACCAGCACAACGTACGGGGGTTACACCGGGGAGCTGTTTTTT

size: many
D: NA
J: TRBJ1-3
V: TRBV30
CDR3: CAWSTTRTGNTIYF
DNA: TGTGCCTGGAGTACGACAAGAACTGGAAACACCATATATTTT

size: many
D: NA
J: TRBJ1-5
V: TRBV7-2
CDR3: CASSLAMAGLQPQHF
DNA: TGTGCCAGCAGCTTAGCGATGGCAGGGCTTCAGCCCCAGCATTTT

size: many
D: NA
J: TRBJ1-1
V: TRBV30
CDR3: CAWSHGGASTEAFF
DNA: TGTGCCTGGAGTCATGGAGGGGCGAGCACTGAAGCTTTCTTT

size: NA
D: NA
J: TRBJ2-3
V: TRBV5-1
CDR3: CASSLASADTQYF
DNA: TGCGCCAGCAGCTTGGCTTCAGCAGATACGCAGTATTTT

size: many
D: NA
J: TRBJ2-5
V: TRBV19
CDR3: CASSIEDRIQETQYF
DNA: TGTGCCAGTAGTATTGAGGACAGAATACAAGAGACCCAGTACTTC

size: many
D: NA
J: TRBJ2-5
V: TRBV7-2
CDR3: CASTYRPPPLAQYF
DNA: TGTGCCAGCACCTACAGGCCCCCTCCTTTGGCCCAGTACTTC

size: few
D: NA
J: TRBJ2-7
V: TRBV4-3
CDR3: CASSQGTEISSYEQYF
DNA: TGCGCCAGCAGCCAAGGGACAGAGATTAGCTCCTACGAGCAGTACTTC